Listed below are T cell receptor beta chains from one sample, sequenced in a study of technical replicates of blood from a few donors. Sequenced by immunoSEQ multiplex PCR; TCRdb stores in-frame clones only, minus some. Among roughly 51,000 clones listed, 90% to 95% were seen once. Input material: PBMCs. The receptors shown here come from a human donor in good health. Some clones in this sample may be carry-over from other donors' samples. CDR3s include the opening cysteine and the closing phenylalanine or tryptophan. A D gene is named only where the DNA matches it firmly.

v_gene: TRBV7-9; j_gene: TRBJ2-7; d_gene: -; CDR3aa: CASSLVNYEQYF; CDR3nt: TGTGCCAGCAGCTTAGTAAACTACGAGCAGTACTTC
v_gene: TRBV6-6; j_gene: TRBJ1-2; d_gene: TRBD1; CDR3aa: CASSPSDRGNYGYTF; CDR3nt: TGTGCCAGCAGCCCGTCGGACAGGGGAAACTATGGCTACACCTTC
v_gene: TRBV18; j_gene: TRBJ1-5; d_gene: TRBD1; CDR3aa: CASSPTAGQGNQPQHF; CDR3nt: TGTGCCAGCTCACCCACGGCGGGACAGGGCAATCAGCCCCAGCATTTT
v_gene: TRBV6-5; j_gene: TRBJ2-7; d_gene: -; CDR3aa: CASSVQTPYEQYF; CDR3nt: TGTGCCAGCAGTGTACAGACACCCTACGAGCAGTACTTC
v_gene: TRBV5-1; j_gene: TRBJ2-7; d_gene: TRBD1; CDR3aa: CASSASIPGQGNNSSYEQYF; CDR3nt: TGCGCCAGCAGCGCCTCTATACCGGGACAGGGGAACAATAGCTCCTACGAGCAGTACTTC
v_gene: TRBV5-1; j_gene: TRBJ1-1; d_gene: TRBD1; CDR3aa: CASSFYTGVNTEAFF; CDR3nt: TGCGCCAGCAGCTTTTACACAGGGGTGAACACTGAAGCTTTCTTT
v_gene: TRBV6-5; j_gene: TRBJ1-2; d_gene: -; CDR3aa: CASSPQGGYGYTF; CDR3nt: TGTGCCAGCAGCCCCCAGGGTGGCTATGGCTACACCTTC
v_gene: TRBV6-1; j_gene: TRBJ2-4; d_gene: TRBD2; CDR3aa: CASSDVSGSAKNIQYF; CDR3nt: TGTGCCAGCAGTGACGTTAGCGGGAGTGCCAAAAACATTCAGTACTTC
v_gene: TRBV4-2; j_gene: TRBJ2-3; d_gene: TRBD2; CDR3aa: CASSQYSGISTDTQYF; CDR3nt: TGTGCCAGCAGCCAATATAGCGGGATTAGCACAGATACGCAGTATTTT
v_gene: TRBV12-5; j_gene: TRBJ2-3; d_gene: -; CDR3aa: CASGLASGGGDTQYF; CDR3nt: TGTGCTAGTGGTTTGGCTAGCGGAGGGGGGGATACGCAGTATTTT
v_gene: TRBV20-1; j_gene: TRBJ1-4; d_gene: -; CDR3aa: CSASFEEKLFF; CDR3nt: TGCAGTGCTAGTTTTGAGGAAAAACTGTTTTTT